This TCR beta chain was sequenced during a study of control samples from healthy donors and cancer patients. The method was immunoSEQ multiplex PCR; TCRdb's version includes in-frame clones alone and lacks a portion of them. The data show about 100,000 clones, with almost 85% seen just once and roughly 6.5% held by the top ten. This clone was detected ten times or more. The sample comprised blood. The receptor was isolated from a man younger than 35 in good health.

The CDR3 DNA sequence: TGTGCCATCAGCCAGGGGACCAACACTGAAGCTTTCTTT. This sequence encodes CAISQGTNTEAFF. This rearrangement joins TRBV10-3 to TRBJ1-1; tentative D call: TRBD1 (6 bases). Germline-derived CDR1 and CDR2 are ENHRY and SYGVKD. V lost 6 bases to trimming and J lost 2 bases, with 10 bases between them. This CDR3 is 13 amino acids long.